This TCR beta chain comes out of a study of T cell repertoires in cytomegalovirus infection. Broader study findings: The cumulative frequency of public TCR beta families identified carriers of CMV plus the relevant HLA.

TCRdb used MiXCR to reprocess the reads, holding one entry per CDR3 protein. The sample contains 400,000 to 600,000 distinct CDR3 sequences, about 42% of which appear only once. This clonotype was seen more than once but under ten times. Its antigen is unidentified. The junction does not match germline at one end; this may be a read error. This CDR3 contains 11 residues. Germline assignment: CDR1 SGHVS and CDR2 FNYEAQ. This sample comprised cultured PBMCs, obtained from culture after CMV antigen stimulation. This clonotype originated in a human donor in good health (CMV status not recorded). Some clones in this sample may be carry-over from other donors' samples. The rearrangement uses TRBV7-6 and TRBJ1-3; D gene unclear. This CDR3 is CATAPEGFVHF. The CDR3 DNA reads as TGTGCCACCGCCCCAGAGGGTTTTGTTCATTTT.